One sample yielded the 13 T cell receptor beta chains listed below, sequenced in a study of blood T cells in healthy people across ages. Next came a second PCR, run for roughly 6 to 11 cycles, which used a sample-barcoded 5' primer along with a J-beta primer mix. TCRdb reprocessed the 5' RACE reads via MiXCR and lists one record per CDR3 protein. The sample records about 670,000 distinct CDR3 sequences, about 50% being singletons. What was sequenced was blood. These receptor sequences come from a woman aged 80 or over in good health.

At least ten counts were recorded for this clonotype. The chain links TRBV28 to TRBJ1-2; TRBD1 might be the D (5 bases). V lost 2 bases to trimming and J lost 4 bases, with 14 bases between them. Germline CDR1 is MDHEN and CDR2 is SYDVKM. This CDR3 contains 15 residues. The CDR3 DNA is TGTGCCAGCAGTTTAATTGTAGCAGGGTCCTATGGCTACACCTTC. This encodes CASSLIVAGSYGYTF.

The chain uses TRBV20-1 and TRBJ1-5; possible D gene TRBD1, 5 bases. The V and J ends lost 3 bases and 3 bases respectively, with 18 bases between them. This CDR3 region has 16 residues. Germline V gives CDR1 DFQATT, CDR2 SNEGSKA (reference sequence). CDR3 amino acids: CSARMFGAVLNQPQHF. DNA of the CDR3: TGCAGTGCTAGGATGTTCGGGGCCGTTCTCAATCAGCCCCAGCATTTT.

The V call is TRBV5-1, the J call TRBJ1-4; weak D call: TRBD1 (5 bases). In germline, CDR1 is SGHRS, CDR2 YFSETQ. V shed 0 bases and J shed 3 bases, with 15 bases lying between them. The length of the CDR3 is 17 residues. CDR3 DNA sequence: TGCGCCAGCAGCTTGGAGGGCCGGGGGACGTCTAATGAAAAACTGTTTTTT. The encoded protein is CASSLEGRGTSNEKLFF.

This clonotype was observed once. This may be a read error: a much more frequent sequence differs by one nucleotide. The rearrangement links TRBV20-1 to TRBJ1-2; D gene uncertain. There are 9 residues in the CDR3. Germline V gene sequence: CDR1 DFQATT, CDR2 SNEGSKA (reference sequence). The CDR3 reads CSVPYDYTF. The CDR3 nucleotides read TGCAGTGTTCCATATGACTACACCTTC.

The chain combines TRBV10-3 with TRBJ2-2; D uncertain. Germline CDR1 is ENHRY and CDR2 is SYGVKD. The ends were cut back, 9 bases at V and 4 bases at J, with 9 bases in the middle. CDR3 length: 12 amino acids. The CDR3 coding sequence is TGTGCCATACTCGATCCCACCGGGGAGCTGTTTTTT. It encodes CAILDPTGELFF.

The V and J genes are TRBV29-1 and TRBJ2-7, with D perhaps being TRBD1 or TRBD2 (5 bases each). The CDR3 runs 13 residues. Germline V CDR1 and CDR2: SQVTM, ANQGSEA. V was trimmed by 4 bases and J by 3 bases, leaving 13 bases between them. CDR3 loop: CSVGDGANYEQYF. The CDR3 bases are TGCAGCGTTGGAGACGGGGCCAACTACGAGCAGTACTTC.

This clonotype turned up a few times. The V gene is TRBV19, the J gene TRBJ1-6; no reliable D call. The CDR3 is 14 amino acids. Trimming took 3 bases from V and 7 from J, leaving 10 bases between them. In germline, CDR1 is LNHDA, CDR2 SQIVND (reference sequence). The CDR3 DNA follows: TGTGCCAGTAGTATTAGGACGGAGAATTCACCCCTCCACTTT. Residues: CASSIRTENSPLHF.

There are a few counts of this clonotype. This chain connects TRBV5-1 to TRBJ2-5, with a possible D match to TRBD1 (6 bases). Trimming left V 0 bases short and J 11 bases short, with 20 bases between. The germline V gene has CDR1 SGHRS and CDR2 YFSETQ. The CDR3 is 15 amino acids. The CDR3 bases are TGCGCCAGCAGCTTGGAGGGCAGGGGCTCGGCTGAGCAGTACTTC. This gives the protein CASSLEGRGSAEQYF.

Concerning this clonotype: A much larger clone lies one base from this, so it may be a read error. The chain uses TRBV10-3 and TRBJ1-2; 9 nucleotides match TRBD1. CDR3 length: 15 residues. Germline V lookup: CDR1 ENHRY, CDR2 SYGVKD. DNA for the CDR3: TGTGCCATCAGTAAGTCGGGGACAGGGCTTAGTGGCTACACCTTC. Amino acid sequence: CAISKSGTGLSGYTF.

The DNA of the CDR3 is TGTGCCAGCAGACCCCGGGACACCTCCTATAATTCACCCCTCCACTTT. Protein sequence: CASRPRDTSYNSPLHF. The chain joins TRBV28 to TRBJ1-6, with a tentative D call TRBD1 (6 bases). The CDR3 is 16 residues long. V lost 6 bases, J lost 0 bases, and 12 bases lay in between. Germline CDR1 and CDR2: MDHEN and SYDVKM.

A remark on this clonotype: This may be a read error, as it is one base from a much larger clone. The chain joins TRBV29-1 to TRBJ2-1; D unclear. Gene TRBJ2-7 matches the end of the DNA better, so the J call may be wrong. The germline CDR1 and CDR2 sequences are SQVTM and ANQGSEA. The CDR3 is 13 amino acids. CDR3 residues: CSVESQTYNEQYF. Written as DNA, the CDR3 is TGCAGCGTTGAGTCCCAGACCTACAATGAGCAGTACTTC.

This clonotype was counted at least ten times. This rearrangement joins TRBV18 to TRBJ2-5; D uncertain. Trimming pared 1 base from V and 3 bases from J, leaving 12 bases between. The CDR3 totals 15 residues. CDR1 is KGHSH, CDR2 LQKENI, per germline. CDR3 DNA sequence: TGTGCCAGCTCACCACTGGTTTCACAGAAAGAGACCCAGTACTTC. Its translation: CASSPLVSQKETQYF.

This chain uses TRBV9 with TRBJ1-4; the match to TRBD1 covers 8 bases. CDR1 and CDR2 from the germline V gene are SGDLS and YYNGEE. This CDR3 has 15 residues. With V trimmed by 4 bases and J by 8 bases, 10 bases remained unmatched. The CDR3 coding sequence is TGTGCCAGCAGCCCGCACAGGGGGGTTACGGAAAAACTGTTTTTT. As protein: CASSPHRGVTEKLFF.